This paragraph reports one T cell receptor beta chain. The CDR3 contains 16 residues. Germline CDR1 MNHEY, CDR2 SMNVEV (reference sequence). V dropped 4 bases and J dropped 2; count of bases not matched to a gene: 10. The sample is drawn from a study of blood T cell repertoires in COVID-19. Original analysis: It was from reference gene primer amplification that nucleated cell counts were estimated. Sequencing used immunoSEQ multiplex PCR; TCRdb keeps in-frame clones, though not all of them. D and trimming come from the DNA, and the V and J calls and clone size come from that table. This table has some 120,000 clones, roughly 74% appearing once.

The source material was peripheral blood. V usage is TRBV27 and J usage is TRBJ2-7; TRBD2 aligns across 8 bases. The sequence came from a man aged 55 to 70 with acute or convalescent COVID-19. As DNA, the CDR3 is TGTGCCAGCAGTTCCCCCGGGGGGGCGGGACCCTACGAGCAGTACTTC. Its protein is CASSSPGGAGPYEQYF.